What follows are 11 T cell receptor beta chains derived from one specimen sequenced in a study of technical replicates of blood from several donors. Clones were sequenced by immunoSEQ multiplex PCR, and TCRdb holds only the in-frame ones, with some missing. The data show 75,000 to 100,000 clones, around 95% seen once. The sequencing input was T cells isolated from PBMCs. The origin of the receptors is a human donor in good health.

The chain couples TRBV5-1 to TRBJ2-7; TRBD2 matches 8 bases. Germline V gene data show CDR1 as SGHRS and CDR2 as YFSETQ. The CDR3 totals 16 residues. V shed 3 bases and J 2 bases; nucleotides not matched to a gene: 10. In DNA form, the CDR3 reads TGCGCCAGCAGCTACGGGAGGGGAACCAGACCCTACGAGCAGTACTTC. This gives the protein CASSYGRGTRPYEQYF.

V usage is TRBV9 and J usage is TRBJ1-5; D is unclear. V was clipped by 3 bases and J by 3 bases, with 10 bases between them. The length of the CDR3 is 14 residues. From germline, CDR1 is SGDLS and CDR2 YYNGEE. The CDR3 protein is CASSASGFNQPQHF. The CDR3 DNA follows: TGTGCCAGCAGCGCATCGGGGTTCAATCAGCCCCAGCATTTT.

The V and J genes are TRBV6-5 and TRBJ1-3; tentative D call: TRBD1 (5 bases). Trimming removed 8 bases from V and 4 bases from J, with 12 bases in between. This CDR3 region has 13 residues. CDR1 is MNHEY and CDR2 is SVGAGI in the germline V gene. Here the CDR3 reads CASLDSSGNTIYF. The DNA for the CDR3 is TGTGCCAGCTTAGACAGTTCGGGAAACACCATATATTTT.

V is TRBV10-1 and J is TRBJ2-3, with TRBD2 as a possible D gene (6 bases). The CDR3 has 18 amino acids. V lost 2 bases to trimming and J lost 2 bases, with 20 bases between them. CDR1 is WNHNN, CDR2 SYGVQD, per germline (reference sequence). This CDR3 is CASSEGGPSFLATDTQYF. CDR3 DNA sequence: TGCGCCAGCAGTGAGGGAGGGCCCAGCTTTCTGGCCACAGATACGCAGTATTTT.

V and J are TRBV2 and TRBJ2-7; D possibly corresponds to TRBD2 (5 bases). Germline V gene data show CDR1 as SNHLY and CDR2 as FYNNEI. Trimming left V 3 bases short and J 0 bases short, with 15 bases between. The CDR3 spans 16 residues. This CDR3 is CASSDSSDSISYEQYF. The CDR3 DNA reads TGTGCCAGCAGTGATTCCTCGGACTCAATCTCCTACGAGCAGTACTTC.

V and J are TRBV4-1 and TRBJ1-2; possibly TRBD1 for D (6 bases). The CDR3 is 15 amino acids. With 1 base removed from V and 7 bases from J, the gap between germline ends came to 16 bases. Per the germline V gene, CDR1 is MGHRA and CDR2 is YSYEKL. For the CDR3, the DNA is TGCGCCAGCAGCCAAGTCAAGGGGGGGGGCAGTGGCTACACCTTC. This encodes CASSQVKGGGSGYTF.

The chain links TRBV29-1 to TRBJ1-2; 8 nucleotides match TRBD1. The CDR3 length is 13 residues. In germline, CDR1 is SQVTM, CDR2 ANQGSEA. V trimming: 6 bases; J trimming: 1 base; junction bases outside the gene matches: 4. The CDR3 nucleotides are TGCAGCGTCGGGGACAGGAGTAACTATGGCTACACCTTC. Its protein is CSVGDRSNYGYTF. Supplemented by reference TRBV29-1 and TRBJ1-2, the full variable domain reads SAVISQKPSRDICQRGTSLTIQCQVDSQVTMMFWYRQQPGQSLTLIATANQGSEATYESGFVIDKFPISRPNLTFSTLTVSNMSPEDSSIYLCSVGDRSNYGYTFGSGTRLTVV.

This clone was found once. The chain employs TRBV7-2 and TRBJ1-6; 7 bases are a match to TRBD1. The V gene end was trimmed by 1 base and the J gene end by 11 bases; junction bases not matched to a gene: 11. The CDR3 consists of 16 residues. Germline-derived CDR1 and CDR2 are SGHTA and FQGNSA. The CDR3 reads CASSLVRDSLFPPLHF. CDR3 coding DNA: TGTGCCAGCAGCTTAGTACGGGACAGTTTGTTCCCACCCCTCCACTTT.

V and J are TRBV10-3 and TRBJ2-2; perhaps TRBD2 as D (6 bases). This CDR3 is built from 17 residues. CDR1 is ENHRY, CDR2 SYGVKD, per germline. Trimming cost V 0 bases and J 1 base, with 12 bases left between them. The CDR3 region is CAISESAGQLNTGELFF. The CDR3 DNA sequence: TGTGCCATCAGTGAGTCGGCGGGGCAGCTGAACACCGGGGAGCTGTTTTTT.

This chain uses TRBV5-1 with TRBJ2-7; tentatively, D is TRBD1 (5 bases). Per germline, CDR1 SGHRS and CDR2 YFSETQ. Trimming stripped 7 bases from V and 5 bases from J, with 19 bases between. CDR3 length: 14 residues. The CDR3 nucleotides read TGCGCCAGCGGGGCAGGCCTGCCCTGGGACGAGCAGTACTTC. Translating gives CASGAGLPWDEQYF.

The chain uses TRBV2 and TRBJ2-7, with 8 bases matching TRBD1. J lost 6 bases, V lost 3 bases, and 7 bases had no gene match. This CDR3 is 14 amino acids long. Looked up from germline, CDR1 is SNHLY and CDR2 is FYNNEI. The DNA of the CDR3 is TGTGCCAGCAGTGAGGGACCAGGGGGCCTCGAGCAGTACTTC. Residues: CASSEGPGGLEQYF.